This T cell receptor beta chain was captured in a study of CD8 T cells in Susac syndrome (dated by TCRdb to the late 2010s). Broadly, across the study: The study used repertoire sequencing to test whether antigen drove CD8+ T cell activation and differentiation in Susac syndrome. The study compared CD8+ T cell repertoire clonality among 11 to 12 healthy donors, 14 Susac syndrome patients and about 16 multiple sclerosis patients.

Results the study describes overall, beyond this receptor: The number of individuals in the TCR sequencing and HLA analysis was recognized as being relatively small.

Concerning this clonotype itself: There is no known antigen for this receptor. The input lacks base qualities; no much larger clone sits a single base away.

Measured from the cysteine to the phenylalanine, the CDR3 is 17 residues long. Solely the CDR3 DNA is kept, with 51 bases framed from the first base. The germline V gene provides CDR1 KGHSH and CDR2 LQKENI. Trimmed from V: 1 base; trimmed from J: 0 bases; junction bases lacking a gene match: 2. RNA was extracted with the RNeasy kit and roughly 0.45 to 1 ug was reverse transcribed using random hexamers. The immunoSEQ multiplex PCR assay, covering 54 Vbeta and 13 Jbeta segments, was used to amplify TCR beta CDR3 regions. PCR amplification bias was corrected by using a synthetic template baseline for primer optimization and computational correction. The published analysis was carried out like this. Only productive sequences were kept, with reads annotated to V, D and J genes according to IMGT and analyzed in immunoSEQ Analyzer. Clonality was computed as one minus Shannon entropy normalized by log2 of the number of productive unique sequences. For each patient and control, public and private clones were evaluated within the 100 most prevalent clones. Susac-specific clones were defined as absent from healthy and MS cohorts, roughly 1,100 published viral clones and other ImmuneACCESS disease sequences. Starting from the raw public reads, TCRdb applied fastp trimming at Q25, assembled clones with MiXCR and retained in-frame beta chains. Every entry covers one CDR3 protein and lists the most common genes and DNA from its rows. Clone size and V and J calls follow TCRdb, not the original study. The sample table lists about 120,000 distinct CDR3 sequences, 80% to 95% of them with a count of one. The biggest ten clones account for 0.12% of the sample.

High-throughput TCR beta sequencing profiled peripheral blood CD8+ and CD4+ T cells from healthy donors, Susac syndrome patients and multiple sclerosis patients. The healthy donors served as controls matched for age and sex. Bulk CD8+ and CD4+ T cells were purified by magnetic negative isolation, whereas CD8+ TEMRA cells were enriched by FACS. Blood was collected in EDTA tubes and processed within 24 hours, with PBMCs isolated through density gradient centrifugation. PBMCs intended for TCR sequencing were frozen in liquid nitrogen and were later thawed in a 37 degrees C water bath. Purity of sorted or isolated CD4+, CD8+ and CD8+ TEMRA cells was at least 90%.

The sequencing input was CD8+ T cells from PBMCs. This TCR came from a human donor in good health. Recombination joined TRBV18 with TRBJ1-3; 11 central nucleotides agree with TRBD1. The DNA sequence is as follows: TGTGCCAGCTCACCACGGACAGGGGGCAGCTCTGGAAACACCATATATTTT. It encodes CASSPRTGGSSGNTIYF.